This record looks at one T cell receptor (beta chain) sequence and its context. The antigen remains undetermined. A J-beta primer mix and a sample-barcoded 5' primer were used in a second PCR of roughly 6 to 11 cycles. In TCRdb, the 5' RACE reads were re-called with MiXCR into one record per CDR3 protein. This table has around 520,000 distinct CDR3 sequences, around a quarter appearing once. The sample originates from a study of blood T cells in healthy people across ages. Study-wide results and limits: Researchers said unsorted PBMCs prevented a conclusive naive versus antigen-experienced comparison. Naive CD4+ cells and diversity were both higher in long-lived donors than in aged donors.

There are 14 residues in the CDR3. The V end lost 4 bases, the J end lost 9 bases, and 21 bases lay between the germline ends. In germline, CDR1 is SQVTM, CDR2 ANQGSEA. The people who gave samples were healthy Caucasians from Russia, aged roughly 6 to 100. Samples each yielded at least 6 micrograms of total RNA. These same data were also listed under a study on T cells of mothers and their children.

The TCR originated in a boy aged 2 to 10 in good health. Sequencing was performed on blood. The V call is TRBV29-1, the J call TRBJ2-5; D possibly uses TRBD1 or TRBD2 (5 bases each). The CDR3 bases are TGCAGCGTTGCTCAAGGGGCGACCAACGGGGCCCAGTACTTC. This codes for CSVAQGATNGAQYF.